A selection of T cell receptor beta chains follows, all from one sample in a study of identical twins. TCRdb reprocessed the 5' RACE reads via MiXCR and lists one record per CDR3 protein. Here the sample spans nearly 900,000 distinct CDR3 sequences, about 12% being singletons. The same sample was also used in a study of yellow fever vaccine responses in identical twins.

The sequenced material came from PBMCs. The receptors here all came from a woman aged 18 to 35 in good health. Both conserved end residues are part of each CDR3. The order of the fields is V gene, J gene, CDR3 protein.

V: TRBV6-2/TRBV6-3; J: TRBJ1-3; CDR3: CASSYQVENGNTIYF
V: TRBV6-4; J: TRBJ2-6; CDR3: CASSDSSQGVFSGANVLTF
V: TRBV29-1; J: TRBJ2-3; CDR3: CSVGPRGRSAGGDTQYF
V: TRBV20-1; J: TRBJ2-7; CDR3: CSARDGRGNSYEQYF
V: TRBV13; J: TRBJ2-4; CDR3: CASSFSGLAENIQYF
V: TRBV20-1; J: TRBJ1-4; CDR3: CSASPDGTTNEKLFF
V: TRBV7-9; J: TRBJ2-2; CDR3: CASRTRDKNTGELFF
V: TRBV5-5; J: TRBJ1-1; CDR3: CASSRPDWDTEAFF
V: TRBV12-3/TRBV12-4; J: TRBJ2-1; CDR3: CASSLLAGGRNEQFF
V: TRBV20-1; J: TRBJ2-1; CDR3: CSAWVAGSYNEQFF
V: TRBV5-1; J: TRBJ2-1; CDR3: CASRSTGSNYNEQFF
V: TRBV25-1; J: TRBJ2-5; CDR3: CASSDPGTSLETQYF
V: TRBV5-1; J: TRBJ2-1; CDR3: CASSSKRGGQYNEQFF
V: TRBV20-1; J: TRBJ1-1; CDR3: CSARGQADTEAFF
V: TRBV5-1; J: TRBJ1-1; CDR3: CASSSEGTLGTEAFF
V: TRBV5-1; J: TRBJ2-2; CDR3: CASSLAFGRDTGELFF
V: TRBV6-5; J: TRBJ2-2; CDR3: CASSPFWGGSTGELFF
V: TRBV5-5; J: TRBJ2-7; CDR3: CASSLELAGVREQYF
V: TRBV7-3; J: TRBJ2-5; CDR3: CASSWTSGSGETQYF
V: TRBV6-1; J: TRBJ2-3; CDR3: CASSEGWEGDTQYF
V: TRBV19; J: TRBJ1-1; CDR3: CASSPLAGRMNTEAFF
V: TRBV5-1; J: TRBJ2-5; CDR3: CASSLFQGQETQYF
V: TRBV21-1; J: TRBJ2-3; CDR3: CARLLRGDTQYF
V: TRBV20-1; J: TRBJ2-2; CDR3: CSARHLAGGWAGELFF
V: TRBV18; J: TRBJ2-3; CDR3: CASSPFRGLAGIDTDTQYF
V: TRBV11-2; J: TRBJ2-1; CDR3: CASSLVIGPYNEQFF
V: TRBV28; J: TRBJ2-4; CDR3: CASRLAGGLGKNIQYF
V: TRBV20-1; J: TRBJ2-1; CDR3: CSAIARGGFYNEQFF
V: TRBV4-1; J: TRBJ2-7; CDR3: CASSQESQGAREQYF
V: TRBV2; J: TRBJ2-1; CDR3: CASSVLAGFYNKQFF
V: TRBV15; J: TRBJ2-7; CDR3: CATQGQGSEQYF
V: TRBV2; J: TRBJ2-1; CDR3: CASSETSGSPEQFF
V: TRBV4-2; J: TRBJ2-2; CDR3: CASSHSSDDGGELFF
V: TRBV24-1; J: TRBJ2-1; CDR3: CATSDLQGSGPSSYNEQFF
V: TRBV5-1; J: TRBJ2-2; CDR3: CASSLSALNTGELFF
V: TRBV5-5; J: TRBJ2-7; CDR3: CASSFLAGDPYEQYF